This T cell receptor beta chain was retrieved from a study of shared clonotypes between healthy human individuals. Adult Caucasians living in Nashville, Tennessee made up all of the donors. Study-level points and caveats: Clonotype sharing across donors was expected to vary with sequencing depth.

This CDR3 has 14 residues. V lost 6 bases and J lost 1; bases outside the gene matches: 6. Per the germline V gene, CDR1 is SGHNT and CDR2 is YYREEE (reference sequence). As for this clone: Antigen unknown.

The run depth of the assay was deep. Assay: immunoSEQ multiplex PCR; the TCRdb copy retains only in-frame clones and omits some. Of a few million clones listed, approximately 95% are singletons. The clonotype comes from a young man in good health. Some clones in this sample may be carry-over from other donors' samples. The chain carries TRBV5-4 and TRBJ2-5; 7 positions match TRBD1. Sequencing used naive CD4+ T cells from PBMCs. This sample's subset: CD45RA+ positively selected. CDR3 sequence: CASNGDRTQETQYF. DNA of the CDR3: TGTGCCAGCAATGGGGACAGAACCCAAGAGACCCAGTACTTC.